Shown below are 23 T cell receptor beta chains from a single sample sequenced in a study of T cells in Graves' hyperthyroidism and ophthalmopathy. What was amplified from RNA transcripts were TCR beta CDR3 regions. HTBI primers drove first-round RT-PCR of the TCR CDR3. TCRdb re-called the multiplex PCR reads through MiXCR, storing one row per CDR3 protein. This sample has about 560,000 distinct CDR3 sequences, with 46% found just once. What was sequenced was peripheral blood or thyroid tissue (not recorded which). These receptors originate from a woman under 30 with Graves' hyperthyroidism.

This clonotype was counted a few times. The genes are TRBV19 and TRBJ1-2; TRBD1 matches at 7 bases. Looked up from germline, CDR1 is LNHDA and CDR2 is SQIVND (reference sequence). J was trimmed by 4 bases and V by 10 bases; bases with no gene match: 9. There are 13 residues in the CDR3. CDR3 amino acids: CATRRGKSYGYTF. CDR3 sequence (DNA): TGTGCCACACGCAGGGGGAAAAGCTATGGCTACACCTTC.

This clonotype was seen many times. The rearrangement uses TRBV7-9 and TRBJ1-6, with TRBD1 as a possible D gene (5 bases). Trimming left V 2 bases short and J 10 bases short, with 9 bases between. The CDR3 has 13 residues. Germline values: CDR1 SEHNR, CDR2 FQNEAQ (reference sequence). CDR3 protein: CASSLPGQSPLHF. CDR3 DNA: TGTGCCAGCAGCTTACCAGGGCAGTCACCCCTCCACTTT.

About this clonotype itself: A read error is likely, as this CDR3 ends without the conserved phenylalanine or tryptophan. The DNA is left out, because the CDR3 cannot be placed on it with certainty; the CDR3 is given as TCRdb lists it. The chain has TRBV15 and TRBJ1-1. The CDR3 contains 8 residues when both ends are counted. The germline CDR1 and CDR2 sequences are LNHNV and YYDKDF (reference sequence). The CDR3 sequence is CATSRDRV.

The chain employs TRBV29-1 and TRBJ1-2, with D hard to call. The CDR3 runs 14 residues. Germline CDR1 is SQVTM and CDR2 is ANQGSEA. Trimming took 0 bases from V and 7 from J, leaving 15 bases between them. The CDR3 protein is CSVEDRASGSGYTF. The CDR3 DNA is TGCAGCGTTGAAGATCGGGCTAGCGGGAGTGGCTACACCTTC.

As to this clonotype: This is likely a read error, given that the CDR3 carries no conserved phenylalanine or tryptophan at its end. The chain employs TRBV25-1 and TRBJ1-2, with TRBD1 as a possible D gene (6 bases). CDR3 length equals 14 residues. Trimming cost V 4 bases and J 5 bases, with 14 bases left between them. Germline loops: CDR1 MGHDK, CDR2 SYGVNS. CDR3 in DNA: TGTGCCAGCAGTGGAGGCAGGGGTTCTTATGGCTACACCCTC. Protein: CASSGGRGSYGYTL.

The table lists this clonotype with many counts. V is TRBV29-1 and J is TRBJ1-2; no firm D call. Trimming took off 4 bases at V and 6 bases at J, with 18 bases between the two ends. The CDR3 contains 14 residues. Germline CDR1 reads SQVTM; CDR2 reads ANQGSEA. The CDR3 is CSVVHESYRDGYTF. The CDR3 bases are TGCAGCGTTGTTCACGAGAGCTACAGAGATGGCTACACCTTC.

As to this clonotype: At one of its ends the junction is not consistent with the germline gene, which may arise from a read error. The J gene is TRBJ1-4, the V gene TRBV5-8, with D perhaps TRBD1 (6 bases). From germline, CDR1 is SGHTS and CDR2 YDEGEE. The CDR3 consists of 14 residues. This chain's CDR3 is CASKYLYRDEKLFF. The CDR3 bases are TGCGCCAGCAAGTATTTGTACAGGGATGAAAAACTGTTTTTT.

This clonotype was counted many times. CDR3 coding DNA: TGTGCCACCAGAGTGACAGGGGGCCGAGAGACCCAGTACTTC. As protein: CATRVTGGRETQYF. The chain uses TRBV2 and TRBJ2-5, with 10 positions matching TRBD1. Trimming removed 10 bases from V and 4 bases from J; junction bases left unmatched: 9. Germline assignment: CDR1 SNHLY and CDR2 FYNNEI. The CDR3 extends over 14 amino acids.

The J gene is TRBJ2-6, the V gene TRBV5-1; D ambiguous. The germline V gene encodes CDR1 SGHRS and CDR2 YFSETQ. This CDR3 region has 15 residues. Trimming took 1 base from V and 0 from J, leaving 5 bases between them. The CDR3 bases are TGCGCCAGCAGCTTGATTAACTCTGGGGCCAACGTCCTGACTTTC. The encoded protein is CASSLINSGANVLTF.

This clonotype turned up a few times. This chain links TRBV24-1 with TRBJ1-1; D is possibly TRBD1 (5 bases). V was pared by 6 bases and J by 6 bases, with 22 bases between. The CDR3 spans 16 residues. Germline V lookup: CDR1 KGHDR, CDR2 SFDVKD. CDR3 amino acids: CATSSPNVGTFAEAFF. The DNA of the CDR3 is TGTGCCACCAGTAGTCCTAACGTGGGGACTTTCGCTGAAGCTTTCTTT.

The chain joins TRBV24-1 to TRBJ1-2, with 9 bases lining up with TRBD1. Germline assignment: CDR1 KGHDR and CDR2 SFDVKD. This CDR3 is 14 amino acids long. Trimming at V came to 4 bases and at J to 5 bases, leaving 4 bases not matched to a gene. The CDR3 loop is CATSDRDRAYGYTF. The CDR3 DNA reads as TGTGCCACCAGTGACAGGGACAGGGCGTATGGCTACACCTTC.

This clonotype was detected many times. The rearrangement joins TRBV10-3 to TRBJ2-5; D perhaps matches TRBD1 (5 bases). V lost 3 bases and J lost 5, with 13 bases in between. Germline V gene sequence: CDR1 ENHRY, CDR2 SYGVKD. This CDR3 contains 14 residues. The CDR3 spells CAISEVTETETQYF. The CDR3 DNA follows: TGTGCCATCAGTGAAGTGACAGAAACGGAGACCCAGTACTTC.

The DNA of the CDR3 is TGTGCCAGCTCACCATGGGCGCTAGCGGCTTACGAGCAGTACTTC. It encodes CASSPWALAAYEQYF. This chain connects TRBV7-2 to TRBJ2-7; 7 positions match TRBD2. The germline gives CDR1 SGHTA, CDR2 FQGNSA. The CDR3 runs 15 residues. The J segment lost 4 bases and the V segment lost 8 bases, leaving 14 bases of the junction unmatched.

The V gene is TRBV29-1, the J gene TRBJ1-2; D gene unclear. The CDR3 loop spans 12 amino acids. Germline CDR1 is SQVTM and CDR2 is ANQGSEA. V lost 8 bases to trimming and J lost 4 bases, with 14 bases between them. In DNA, the CDR3 is TGCAGCCCATCAGACGCTCTCTATGGCTACACCTTC. Its translation: CSPSDALYGYTF.

This rearrangement joins TRBV2 to TRBJ1-1, with 7 bases lining up with TRBD1. The V gene's germline CDR1 is SNHLY and CDR2 FYNNEI. Unmatched junction bases numbered 8, after V lost 6 bases and J lost 4 bases. This CDR3 has 14 residues. CDR3 region: CASSLVTGPTEAFF. The DNA for the CDR3 is TGTGCCAGCAGCCTGGTGACAGGGCCCACTGAAGCTTTCTTT.

To note about this clonotype: One end of the junction is discordant with germline, which a read error may explain. The chain is built from TRBV5-1 and TRBJ2-2, with 7 bases aligning to TRBD2. CDR1 is SGHRS, CDR2 YFSETQ, per germline. CDR3 length: 15 residues. The CDR3, as DNA: TGTGCCAGCAGTTACGGGTGGGAGGGAACCGGGGAGCTGTTTTTT. Protein product: CASSYGWEGTGELFF.

This clonotype has more than one count but fewer than ten. The genes are TRBV29-1 and TRBJ1-2; D remains ambiguous. Germline values: CDR1 SQVTM, CDR2 ANQGSEA. The CDR3 is made up of 12 amino acids. The V and J ends lost 5 bases and 10 bases respectively, with 17 bases between them. The CDR3 loop reads CSVSGLAGFYTF. CDR3 in DNA: TGCAGCGTTTCTGGACTAGCGGGATTCTACACCTTC.

In this sample, this clonotype turned up a few times. The chain links TRBV7-9 to TRBJ2-7; tentatively, D is TRBD2 (5 bases). The CDR3 spans 16 residues. With 5 bases removed from V and 0 bases from J, the gap between germline ends came to 17 bases. In germline, CDR1 is SEHNR, CDR2 FQNEAQ (reference sequence). The CDR3 bases are TGTGCCAGCAGCCTCCACAGCGGAACTGGCTCCTACGAGCAGTACTTC. Its protein product is CASSLHSGTGSYEQYF.

This clonotype showed up many times. The gene calls are TRBV10-3 and TRBJ2-2; 7 positions match TRBD2. Per germline, CDR1 ENHRY and CDR2 SYGVKD. The CDR3 spans 15 residues. With 2 bases clipped from V and 3 bases from J, the junction kept 3 bases outside the gene matches. Written as DNA, the CDR3 is TGTGCCATCAGTGAGGGCGGGAGTGACACCGGGGAGCTGTTTTTT. Amino acid sequence: CAISEGGSDTGELFF.

This clonotype was picked up many times. The chain has TRBV7-9 and TRBJ2-7, with D uncertain. This CDR3 has 13 residues. V dropped 2 bases and J dropped 4 bases, with 9 bases sitting between them. Germline CDR1 reads SEHNR; CDR2 reads FQNEAQ (reference sequence). The CDR3 nucleotides are TGTGCCAGCAGCTTATCAGCTTGGTACGAGCAGTACTTC. This encodes CASSLSAWYEQYF.

The V and J genes are TRBV29-1 and TRBJ2-2, with D unclear. The germline CDR1 and CDR2 sequences are SQVTM and ANQGSEA. V lost 2 bases and J 0 bases, leaving 7 bases between the germline ends. The CDR3 has 14 residues. The CDR3 DNA follows: TGCAGCGTTGAAACGACGGCGAACACCGGGGAGCTGTTTTTT. The encoded protein is CSVETTANTGELFF.

Ten or more counts support this clonotype. V and J are TRBV7-9 and TRBJ2-5; D gene unclear. Trimming took off 1 base at V and 4 bases at J, with 10 bases between the two ends. The CDR3 consists of 14 residues. Germline V gene sequence: CDR1 SEHNR, CDR2 FQNEAQ (reference sequence). The CDR3 loop reads CASSLVGVGETQYF. In DNA form, the CDR3 reads TGTGCCAGCAGCTTAGTTGGGGTCGGAGAGACCCAGTACTTC.

The rearrangement links TRBV2 to TRBJ2-7, with no clear D. CDR3 length: 11 amino acids. Germline-derived CDR1 and CDR2 are SNHLY and FYNNEI. V was cut by 7 bases and J by 4 bases, with 8 bases left in between. DNA of the CDR3: TGTGCCAGCATCGGGTGGTACGAGCAGTACTTC. As protein: CASIGWYEQYF. The full variable domain, in which reference TRBV2 and TRBJ2-7 provide the parts outside the CDR3, is EPEVTQTPSHQVTQMGQEVILRCVPISNHLYFYWYRQILGQKVEFLVSFYNNEISEKSEIFDDQFSVERPDGSNFTLKIRSTKLEDSAMYFCASIGWYEQYFGPGTRLTVT.